One and the same sample provided the 10 T cell receptor beta chains below, sequenced in a study of blood T cell repertoires in COVID-19. The method was immunoSEQ multiplex PCR; TCRdb's version includes in-frame clones alone and lacks a portion of them. The sample has around 100,000 clones, over 75% seen once. Sequencing was performed on peripheral blood. The receptors stem from a man aged 45 to 65 with acute or convalescent COVID-19.

As to this clone: The sample contains more than one DNA sequence encoding this CDR3. The V and J genes are TRBV11-2 and TRBJ2-7, with 8 bases that match TRBD1. The CDR3 runs to 14 residues. In germline, CDR1 is SGHAT, CDR2 FQNNGV. V was clipped by 1 base and J by 4 bases; unmatched bases: 3. The DNA of the CDR3 is TGTGCCAGCAGCTTAGGGCAGGGGGCGTACGAGCAGTACTTC. It yields the protein CASSLGQGAYEQYF. Using reference TRBV11-2 and TRBJ2-7 for the parts outside the CDR3, the full variable domain is EAGVAQSPRYKIIEKRQSVAFWCNPISGHATLYWYQQILGQGPKLLIQFQNNGVVDDSQLPKDRFSAERLKGVDSTLKIQPAKLEDSAVYLCASSLGQGAYEQYFGPGTRLTVT.

The chain has TRBV5-6 and TRBJ2-1; 8 bases match TRBD2. The CDR3 runs 17 residues. Losses at the gene ends were 4 bases for V and 8 bases for J; bases not matched to a gene: 17. The germline V gene has CDR1 SGHDT and CDR2 YYEEEE. In nucleotides, the CDR3 is TGTGCCAGCAGCCTTCAAACCCCTCAGCGGGGGAGGGATGAGCAGTTCTTC. Residues: CASSLQTPQRGRDEQFF. The full variable domain, in which reference TRBV5-6 and TRBJ2-1 provide the parts outside the CDR3, is DAGVTQSPTHLIKTRGQQVTLRCSPKSGHDTVSWYQQALGQGPQFIFQYYEEEERQRGNFPDRFSGHQFPNYSSELNVNALLLGDSALYLCASSLQTPQRGRDEQFFGPGTRLTVL.

The chain links TRBV11-3 to TRBJ2-1; 9 bases are a match to TRBD2. Germline V gene data show CDR1 as SGHNT and CDR2 as YENEEA. The CDR3 loop spans 13 amino acids. The V and J ends lost 4 bases and 9 bases, in that order; junction bases with no gene match: 4. CDR3 region: CASSSMTSGEQFF. The CDR3 coding sequence is TGTGCCAGCAGCTCGATGACTAGCGGTGAGCAGTTCTTC. Using reference TRBV11-3 and TRBJ2-1 for the parts outside the CDR3, the full variable domain is EAGVVQSPRYKIIEKKQPVAFWCNPISGHNTLYWYLQNLGQGPELLIRYENEEAVDDSQLPKDRFSAERLKGVDSTLKIQPAELGDSAVYLCASSSMTSGEQFFGPGTRLTVL.

The chain links TRBV27 to TRBJ1-6; unclear D gene. V lost 4 bases to trimming and J lost 6 bases, with 13 bases between them. Germline V lookup: CDR1 MNHEY, CDR2 SMNVEV (reference sequence). The CDR3 covers 15 residues. The CDR3 DNA follows: TGTGCCAGCAGTTCGCGGGATCGGGGTAATTCACCCCTCCACTTT. Translation: CASSSRDRGNSPLHF.

V is TRBV6-1 and J is TRBJ1-6; D not certain. Germline V lookup: CDR1 MNHNS, CDR2 SASEGT. The CDR3 totals 15 residues. Between the trimmed V and J ends, which lost 2 bases and 7 bases, there was a span of 12 bases. CDR3 protein: CASSELGFGNSPLHF. The DNA of the CDR3 is TGTGCCAGCAGTGAACTTGGCTTCGGGAATTCACCCCTCCACTTT.

The table lists this clone with a few counts. This sequence joins TRBV5-1 and TRBJ1-1; D gene unclear. CDR1 SGHRS and CDR2 YFSETQ come from the germline V gene. V lost 4 bases and J 4 bases, leaving 17 bases between the germline ends. The CDR3 covers 15 residues. Here the CDR3 DNA reads TGCGCCAGCAGCCTGGACGGCATAAGCGGCACTGAAGCTTTCTTT. It encodes CASSLDGISGTEAFF.

V gene TRBV2 combines with J gene TRBJ2-7, with D possibly TRBD1 on 6 matching bases. Germline V gives CDR1 SNHLY, CDR2 FYNNEI. Trimming shortened V by 8 bases and J by 6 bases, and 20 bases separated the two germline ends. The CDR3 runs to 14 residues. The CDR3: CASQKEGQGSEQYF. In nucleotides, the CDR3 is TGTGCCAGCCAAAAGGAAGGGCAGGGGAGCGAGCAGTACTTC.

V and J are TRBV21-1 and TRBJ2-1; the listed D gene, TRBD1, was not tested against the DNA. TRBV21-1 is a known pseudogene. The CDR3 loop spans 17 amino acids. The CDR3: CASSKPHVQANYNEQFF. In DNA form, the CDR3 reads TGTGCCAGCAGCAAACCTCACGTACAGGCAAACTACAATGAGCAGTTCTTC.

The chain links TRBV2 to TRBJ2-4, with TRBD1 identical over 9 bases. The CDR3 runs 14 residues. Germline CDR1 and CDR2: SNHLY and FYNNEI. J lost 7 bases, V lost 3 bases, and 4 bases had no gene match. CDR3 sequence reads: CASSETGGMNIQYF. The CDR3 DNA reads TGTGCCAGCAGTGAGACAGGGGGGATGAACATTCAGTACTTC.

The rearrangement links TRBV19 to TRBJ1-1; 8 bases match TRBD1. Germline loops: CDR1 LNHDA, CDR2 SQIVND (reference sequence). The length of the CDR3 is 15 residues. Trimming removed 6 bases from V and 1 base from J; junction bases left unmatched: 7. In DNA form, the CDR3 reads TGTGCCAGTAGAAGAACAGGGGGAACGAACACTGAAGCTTTCTTT. This sequence encodes CASRRTGGTNTEAFF.